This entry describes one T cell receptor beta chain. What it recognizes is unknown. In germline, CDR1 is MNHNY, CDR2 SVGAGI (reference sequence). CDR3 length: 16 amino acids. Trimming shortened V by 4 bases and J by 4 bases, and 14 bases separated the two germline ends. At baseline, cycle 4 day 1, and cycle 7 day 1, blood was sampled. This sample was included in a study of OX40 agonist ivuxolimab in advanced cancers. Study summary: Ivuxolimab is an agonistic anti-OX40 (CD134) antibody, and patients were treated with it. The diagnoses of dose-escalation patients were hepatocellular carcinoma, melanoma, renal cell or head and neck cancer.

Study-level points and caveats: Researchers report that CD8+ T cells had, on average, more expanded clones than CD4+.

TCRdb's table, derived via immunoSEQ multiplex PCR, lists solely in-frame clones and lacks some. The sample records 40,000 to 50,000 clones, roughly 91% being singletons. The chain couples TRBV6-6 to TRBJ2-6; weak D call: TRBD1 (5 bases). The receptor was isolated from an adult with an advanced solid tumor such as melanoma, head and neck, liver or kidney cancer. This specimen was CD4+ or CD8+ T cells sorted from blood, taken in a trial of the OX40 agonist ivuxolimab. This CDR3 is CASSSLGQGGANVLTF. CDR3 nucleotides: TGTGCCAGCAGTTCGTTGGGTCAGGGCGGGGCCAACGTCCTGACTTTC.